One sample yielded the 5 T cell receptor beta chains listed below, sequenced in a study of blood T cell repertoires in COVID-19. Data came from immunoSEQ multiplex PCR; TCRdb stores just in-frame clones and leaves some out. Among approximately 140,000 clones listed, approximately 87% were seen once. The sample comprised peripheral blood. These receptors were taken from a woman between 40 and 50 years old with acute or convalescent COVID-19.

As DNA, the CDR3 is TGTGCCTGGAGTGTACTAGTAGGGCGCGAGCAGTACTTC. This sequence encodes CAWSVLVGREQYF. V usage is TRBV30 and J usage is TRBJ2-7; D perhaps matches TRBD2 (5 bases). CDR3 length equals 13 residues. Per the germline V gene, CDR1 is GTSNPN and CDR2 is SVGIG (reference sequence). V lost 0 bases and J 6 bases, leaving 12 bases between the germline ends.

This chain joins TRBV14 and TRBJ2-1; TRBD2 aligns across 14 bases. The germline CDR1 and CDR2 sequences are SGHDN and FVKESK. This CDR3 has 17 residues. Losses at the gene ends were 3 bases for V and 10 bases for J; bases not matched to a gene: 11. The CDR3 protein is CASSQTSGRAFFGEQFF. In DNA form, the CDR3 reads TGTGCCAGCAGCCAGACTAGCGGGAGGGCCTTTTTCGGGGAGCAGTTCTTC.

A single count supports this clone. The chain links TRBV18 to TRBJ2-7; the match to TRBD1 covers 9 bases. The CDR3 runs to 15 residues. V shed 2 bases and J 3 bases; nucleotides not matched to a gene: 5. Per the germline V gene, CDR1 is KGHSH and CDR2 is LQKENI. Here the CDR3 DNA reads TGTGCCAGCTCACCAAGGACAGGGGACCTCTACGAGCAGTACTTC. Translating it yields CASSPRTGDLYEQYF. The entire variable domain, with the rest obtained from reference TRBV18 and TRBJ2-7, is as follows: NAGVMQNPRHLVRRRGQEARLRCSPMKGHSHVYWYRQLPEEGLKFMVYLQKENIIDESGMPKERFSAEFPKEGPSILRIQQVVRGDSAAYFCASSPRTGDLYEQYFGPGTRLTVT.

This chain connects TRBV19 to TRBJ2-7, with 7 bases lining up with TRBD1. The ends lost 3 bases at V and 6 bases at J; junction bases unmatched: 5. This CDR3 is 13 amino acids long. Germline CDR1 is LNHDA and CDR2 is SQIVND (reference sequence). CDR3 sequence reads: CASSIRQGGEQYF. CDR3 in DNA: TGTGCCAGTAGTATTAGACAGGGCGGCGAGCAGTACTTC.

Comments on this clone: The same CDR3 arises from other DNA sequences in this sample as well. This sequence joins TRBV7-2 and TRBJ2-1; 9 bases are shared with TRBD2. Trimming removed 1 base from V and 10 bases from J; junction bases left unmatched: 8. The CDR3 covers 15 residues. Looked up from germline, CDR1 is SGHTA and CDR2 is FQGNSA. For the CDR3, the DNA is TGTGCCAGCAGCTTAGGCGGGACTAGCAGGGGCGAGCAGTTCTTC. Translated, it gives CASSLGGTSRGEQFF.